The 22 T cell receptor beta chains in this list originate from one sample, sequenced in a study of cytomegalovirus exposure and HLA in healthy donors. PCR used 60 Vbeta primers and 13 Jbeta primers. Method: immunoSEQ multiplex PCR; TCRdb's copy keeps in-frame clones and lacks some. This sample's clone table lists about 77,000 clones. The source material was PBMCs. These receptors were obtained from a man aged 50 to 60 in good health and CMV-seropositive.

The V and J genes are TRBV5-1 and TRBJ2-5, with D possibly matching TRBD1 (6 bases). V lost 7 bases and J 2 bases, leaving 21 bases between the germline ends. The CDR3 covers 16 residues. Germline V gene lookup returns CDR1 SGHRS and CDR2 YFSETQ. The CDR3 reads CASRSGTSTPQETQYF. For the CDR3, the DNA is TGCGCCAGCCGCTCAGGGACATCCACCCCTCAAGAGACCCAGTACTTC.

V is TRBV5-1 and J is TRBJ2-1; 8 bases align to TRBD2. CDR3 length equals 17 residues. V shed 3 bases, J shed 7 bases, and the junction held 15 bases outside the gene matches. The V gene's germline CDR1 is SGHRS and CDR2 YFSETQ. Here the CDR3 reads CASSSTGLSGGRNEQFF. CDR3 DNA sequence: TGCGCCAGCAGCTCGACCGGACTAAGCGGGGGCCGTAATGAGCAGTTCTTC.

V gene TRBV11-2 combines with J gene TRBJ2-7; 7 bases are a match to TRBD1. The J segment lost 1 base and the V segment lost 5 bases, leaving 8 bases of the junction unmatched. This CDR3 is 15 amino acids long. Germline CDR1 reads SGHAT; CDR2 reads FQNNGV. CDR3 coding DNA: TGTGCCAGCAGCCTTCGACAGGGTGGGTCCTACGAGCAGTACTTC. Its translation: CASSLRQGGSYEQYF.

The chain couples TRBV2 to TRBJ2-2; 8 bases agree with TRBD2. The CDR3 covers 17 residues. The germline V gene encodes CDR1 SNHLY and CDR2 FYNNEI. The junction had 5 bases not matched to a gene; V was cut back by 2 bases and J by 0 bases. The chain's CDR3 is CASSENPRGANTGELFF. The CDR3 DNA reads TGTGCCAGCAGTGAAAATCCGCGGGGGGCGAACACCGGGGAGCTGTTTTTT.

V and J are TRBV7-8 and TRBJ2-7, with TRBD1 matching over 7 bases. The germline V gene encodes CDR1 SGHVS and CDR2 FQNEAQ. Trimming took 5 bases from V and 4 from J; bases not matched to a gene: 8. The CDR3 contains 14 residues. The CDR3 sequence: CASSRLGTAYEQYV. CDR3 coding DNA: TGTGCCAGCAGCCGCCTCGGGACAGCTTACGAGCAGTACGTC.

The chain couples TRBV7-7 to TRBJ2-7; TRBD1 is a possible D gene (7 bases). The CDR3 is made up of 14 amino acids. CDR1 and CDR2 (germline): SSHAT, FNYEAQ (reference sequence). Trimming removed 3 bases from V and 4 bases from J, with 13 bases in between. CDR3 coding DNA: TGTGCCAGCAGCTTCGCCGCAGGGGGGTACGAGCAGTACTTC. It yields the protein CASSFAAGGYEQYF. The full variable domain, in which reference TRBV7-7 and TRBJ2-7 provide the parts outside the CDR3, is GAGVSQSPRYKVTKRGQDVTLRCDPISSHATLYWYQQALGQGPEFLTYFNYEAQPDKSGLPSDRFSAERPEGSISTLTIQRTEQRDSAMYRCASSFAAGGYEQYFGPGTRLTVT.

V is TRBV7-9 and J is TRBJ2-7; D gene ambiguous. Deletions cut 5 bases from V and 2 bases from J, with 10 bases between. There are 13 residues in the CDR3. CDR1 and CDR2 from the germline V gene are SEHNR and FQNEAQ (reference sequence). DNA of the CDR3: TGTGCCAGCAGCCTCGACACAGCCTACGAGCAGTACGTC. This sequence encodes CASSLDTAYEQYV.

This chain joins TRBV2 and TRBJ1-1; maybe TRBD1 (5 bases). CDR1 is SNHLY and CDR2 is FYNNEI in the germline V gene. The V and J ends lost 6 bases and 4 bases respectively, with 12 bases between them. This CDR3 region has 13 residues. Written as DNA, the CDR3 is TGTGCCAGCAGCTACGAGCAGGGCACTGAAGCTTTCTTT. Residues: CASSYEQGTEAFF.

The rearrangement links TRBV5-4 to TRBJ2-2, with 7 bases matching TRBD2. This CDR3 comprises 13 residues. With 4 bases clipped from V and 9 bases from J, the junction kept 6 bases outside the gene matches. The germline gives CDR1 SGHNT, CDR2 YYREEE (reference sequence). The CDR3 region is CASSGRGDRELFF. The CDR3 coding sequence is TGTGCCAGCAGCGGCCGGGGGGACCGGGAGCTGTTTTTT.

The chain uses TRBV30 and TRBJ1-3; TRBD1 matches at 8 bases. The CDR3 contains 13 residues. Germline CDR1 is GTSNPN and CDR2 is SVGIG (reference sequence). Trimming cost V 5 bases and J 8 bases; bases outside gene matches: 8. CDR3 nucleotides: TGTGCCTGGGGACAGGGAAATGAGGACACCATATATTTT. Translation: CAWGQGNEDTIYF. The whole variable domain, filled in from reference TRBV30 and TRBJ1-3, reads SQTIHQWPATLVQPVGSPLSLECTVEGTSNPNLYWYRQAAGRGLQLLFYSVGIGQISSEVPQNLSASRPQDRQFILSSKKLLLSDSGFYLCAWGQGNEDTIYFGEGSWLTVV.

Comment on this clone: Other DNA sequences in the same sample also yield this CDR3. The chain recombines TRBV5-4 with TRBJ1-1; 9 bases are shared with TRBD1. Trimming at V came to 0 bases and at J to 8 bases, leaving 5 bases not matched to a gene. CDR3 size: 14 residues. Per germline, CDR1 SGHNT and CDR2 YYREEE (reference sequence). CDR3: CASSLDRGREEAFF. CDR3 nucleotide sequence: TGTGCCAGCAGCTTGGACAGGGGGCGGGAGGAAGCTTTCTTT.

As to this clone: The sample contains more than one DNA sequence encoding this CDR3. The chain employs TRBV5-1 and TRBJ1-1, with 11 bases matching TRBD1. Germline V gene lookup returns CDR1 SGHRS and CDR2 YFSETQ. J lost 1 base, V lost 3 bases, and 2 bases had no gene match. This CDR3 has 15 residues. CDR3 DNA sequence: TGCGCCAGCAGCTCCGGGACAGGGGGGAACACTGAAGCTTTCTTT. It translates to CASSSGTGGNTEAFF.

The chain recombines TRBV2 with TRBJ1-6; no definite D call. Germline V lookup: CDR1 SNHLY, CDR2 FYNNEI. Between the trimmed V and J ends, which lost 8 bases and 7 bases, there was a span of 18 bases. CDR3 size: 15 residues. CDR3 in DNA: TGTGCCAGCTCCCCCGGGTTGCCCCCAAATTCACCCCTCCACTTT. Residues: CASSPGLPPNSPLHF. The variable domain in full, with the rest retrieved from reference TRBV2 and TRBJ1-6, is EPEVTQTPSHQVTQMGQEVILRCVPISNHLYFYWYRQILGQKVEFLVSFYNNEISEKSEIFDDQFSVERPDGSNFTLKIRSTKLEDSAMYFCASSPGLPPNSPLHFGNGTRLTVT.

The chain couples TRBV7-3 to TRBJ2-2, with D possibly being TRBD1 (6 bases). The germline V gene has CDR1 SGHTA and CDR2 FQGTGA. There are 17 residues in the CDR3. V lost 4 bases and J 3 bases, leaving 18 bases between the germline ends. CDR3 nucleotide sequence: TGTGCCAGCAGCTCACAACCGACAGGAACTTACACCGGGGAGCTGTTTTTT. Its protein product is CASSSQPTGTYTGELFF.

The rearrangement links TRBV6-1 to TRBJ2-5; D unclear. Germline loops: CDR1 MNHNS, CDR2 SASEGT. The CDR3 extends over 12 amino acids. V was clipped by 6 bases and J by 0 bases, with 5 bases between them. CDR3 bases: TGTGCCAGCAGAGACTACCAAGAGACCCAGTACTTC. It encodes CASRDYQETQYF.

This chain uses TRBV5-1 with TRBJ1-2; a possible D gene is TRBD1 (5 bases). The germline gives CDR1 SGHRS, CDR2 YFSETQ. The V end lost 3 bases, the J end lost 6 bases, and 12 bases lay between the germline ends. The CDR3 extends over 13 amino acids. Here the CDR3 reads CASSSHRINGYTF. As DNA, the CDR3 is TGCGCCAGCAGCTCTCACAGGATTAATGGCTACACCTTC.

The chain recombines TRBV29-1 with TRBJ1-1; D might be TRBD1 (6 bases). The germline gives CDR1 SQVTM, CDR2 ANQGSEA. V lost 2 bases, J lost 1 base, and 11 bases lay in between. The CDR3 length is 14 residues. CDR3 in amino acids: CSVELTGANTEAFF. The CDR3 DNA follows: TGCAGCGTTGAATTGACAGGAGCGAACACTGAAGCTTTCTTT.

The CDR3 DNA sequence: TGTGCCAGCAGTGCGGGGGGGCTGGATGGCTACACCTTC. It yields the protein CASSAGGLDGYTF. The genes are TRBV2 and TRBJ1-2; the D gene is possibly TRBD1 (6 bases). The V gene's germline CDR1 is SNHLY and CDR2 FYNNEI. This CDR3 is 13 amino acids long. The V end lost 4 bases, the J end lost 6 bases, and 12 bases lay between the germline ends.

The V gene is TRBV30, the J gene TRBJ1-2; tentative D call: TRBD1 (6 bases). V lost 0 bases and J lost 3, with 17 bases in between. From germline, CDR1 is GTSNPN and CDR2 SVGIG (reference sequence). The CDR3 covers 16 residues. The CDR3 bases are TGTGCCTGGAGTGTATGGGGGGGGGCGCGAGACTATGGCTACACCTTC. Translation: CAWSVWGGARDYGYTF.

The rearrangement joins TRBV14 to TRBJ2-2; 8 bases align to TRBD1. This CDR3 contains 15 residues. The ends lost 6 bases at V and 5 bases at J; junction bases unmatched: 8. The germline V gene encodes CDR1 SGHDN and CDR2 FVKESK. The CDR3 loop reads CASSSGTGPTGELFF. The CDR3, as DNA: TGTGCCAGCAGTTCCGGGACAGGCCCGACCGGGGAGCTGTTTTTT.

The chain uses TRBV10-1 and TRBJ1-1; the D is unclear. Trimming removed 0 bases at V and 0 bases at J, with 5 bases between. Germline lookup yields CDR1 WNHNN and CDR2 SYGVQD (reference sequence). The CDR3 covers 14 residues. This CDR3 is CASSESIMNTEAFF. CDR3 nucleotides: TGCGCCAGCAGTGAGTCAATCATGAACACTGAAGCTTTCTTT.

The rearrangement uses TRBV28 and TRBJ1-2, with 9 bases fitting TRBD1. From germline, CDR1 is MDHEN and CDR2 SYDVKM. The junction had 12 bases not matched to a gene; V was cut back by 3 bases and J by 4 bases. The CDR3 consists of 17 residues. CDR3 DNA: TGTGCCAGCAGTTTCCTAACGGGACAGGGAAAAGGCTATGGCTACACCTTC. Translating gives CASSFLTGQGKGYGYTF.